The clone carrying this T cell receptor (beta chain) was detected ten times or more. Trimming shortened V by 7 bases and J by 6 bases, and 9 bases separated the two germline ends. This CDR3 spans 11 amino acids. The germline gives CDR1 LNHNV, CDR2 YYDKDF (reference sequence). This entry is derived from a study of T cells in Graves' hyperthyroidism and ophthalmopathy. TCR beta CDR3 region amplification was performed from RNA transcripts. The study used the HTBI primer set for a first-round RT-PCR of the TCR CDR3. TCRdb reprocessed the multiplex PCR reads with MiXCR, giving one entry per CDR3 protein. The sample yields 300,000 to 450,000 distinct CDR3 sequences, about 18% seen once.

Source material: blood. The V and J genes are TRBV15 and TRBJ1-2; D is uncertain. The TCR sequence derives from a woman aged 25 to 39 with Graves' hyperthyroidism that later progressed to Graves' ophthalmopathy. The CDR3 region is CATTLEDGYTF. In nucleotides, the CDR3 is TGTGCCACCACCCTGGAGGATGGCTACACCTTC.